A single sample gave rise to the 7 T cell receptor beta chains below, sequenced in a study of graft-versus-host responses after intestinal transplantation. No antigen has been identified for these receptors. Measured with immunoSEQ multiplex PCR; TCRdb has only the in-frame clones, and not every one. The sample contains 85,000 to 100,000 clones, under 95% of which appear only once. Sequenced material: unstimulated CD8+ T cells sorted from spleen or lymph node cells, taken before transplant. The receptors were sampled from a human donor who was the organ donor for an intestinal transplant.

The V gene is TRBV19, the J gene TRBJ2-7; 8 bases map to TRBD1. The ends lost 5 bases at V and 2 bases at J; junction bases unmatched: 11. The CDR3 runs 16 residues. From germline, CDR1 is LNHDA and CDR2 SQIVND (reference sequence). CDR3 sequence reads: CASSSLGTGFTYEQYF. The DNA of the CDR3 is TGTGCCAGTAGTTCGTTAGGGACAGGTTTTACCTACGAGCAGTACTTC.

The gene calls are TRBV27 and TRBJ1-2; D not resolved. V shed 2 bases and J shed 5 bases, with 15 bases lying between them. Per germline, CDR1 MNHEY and CDR2 SMNVEV (reference sequence). CDR3 length equals 15 residues. The CDR3 bases are TGTGCCAGCAGTTTAACAGCCAATCTCATTTATGGCTACACCTTC. It translates to CASSLTANLIYGYTF.

The chain links TRBV25-1 to TRBJ1-2; 9 bases line up with TRBD1. The CDR3 sequence is 16 residues long. Losses at the gene ends were 6 bases for V and 4 bases for J; bases not matched to a gene: 12. The germline CDR1 and CDR2 sequences are MGHDK and SYGVNS. In DNA form, the CDR3 reads TGTGCCAGCAGAACCGGGACAGGGTCCTATGGCTATGGCTACACCTTC. Translation gives CASRTGTGSYGYGYTF.

The count of this clone is one. This chain uses TRBV5-6 with TRBJ2-5; D not certain. Germline values: CDR1 SGHDT, CDR2 YYEEEE. The CDR3 is 14 amino acids. Trimming cost V 1 base and J 1 base, with 8 bases left between them. The DNA for the CDR3 is TGTGCCAGCAGCTTGTTCGACTTCCAAGAGACCCAGTACTTC. Amino acids: CASSLFDFQETQYF.

V and J are TRBV5-6 and TRBJ2-1; maybe TRBD1 (6 bases). The CDR3 totals 14 residues. V was clipped by 1 base and J by 8 bases, with 13 bases between them. Germline CDR1 and CDR2: SGHDT and YYEEEE. The DNA for the CDR3 is TGTGCCAGCAGCTTGTGGGGGCGCAAAGATGAGCAGTTCTTC. It yields the protein CASSLWGRKDEQFF.

This chain links TRBV28 with TRBJ2-1, with TRBD2 identical over 10 bases. The CDR3 contains 16 residues. Germline CDR1 and CDR2: MDHEN and SYDVKM. V was clipped by 1 base and J by 6 bases; unmatched bases: 6. CDR3 loop: CASSLLISGRGNEQFF. The CDR3 coding sequence is TGTGCCAGCAGTTTATTGATCAGCGGGAGGGGCAATGAGCAGTTCTTC.

The rearrangement joins TRBV21-1 to TRBJ2-2; the table's D call, TRBD2, was not checked against the DNA. TRBV21-1 is reported as a pseudogene. This CDR3 comprises 15 residues. The CDR3 sequence: CASSKWRPHTGELFF. CDR3 nucleotides: TGTGCCAGCAGCAAATGGAGGCCGCACACCGGGGAGCTGTTTTTT.